The clone carrying this TCR beta chain was counted only a few times. Its antigen is unidentified. The data were obtained in a study of CD8 T cells in ankylosing spondylitis. Study-level findings and limits: Reported data indicate significant enrichment of disease-linked clones within matched ankylosing spondylitis synovial fluid. About 8 highly homologous variants made up a TCR beta motif that seemed to typify ankylosing spondylitis blood.

Quantitative 5'-RACE was performed with molecular barcodes, and it yielded the TCR beta libraries. Each CDR3 protein gets one entry after TCRdb re-called the 5' RACE reads with MiXCR. This table holds approximately 140,000 distinct CDR3 sequences, roughly 8% found once. Germline V gene lookup returns CDR1 SGHVS and CDR2 FQNEAQ. Trimming removed 6 bases at V and 1 base at J, with 9 bases between. The CDR3 is 13 residues long. The source is a male donor with ankylosing spondylitis. The rearrangement uses TRBV7-8 and TRBJ1-1; D gene unclear. Sequenced material: synovial fluid, either unsorted or a sorted T cell fraction (not recorded which). CDR3 amino acids: CASSPKGNTEAFF. CDR3 bases: TGTGCCAGCAGTCCTAAGGGGAACACTGAAGCTTTCTTT.